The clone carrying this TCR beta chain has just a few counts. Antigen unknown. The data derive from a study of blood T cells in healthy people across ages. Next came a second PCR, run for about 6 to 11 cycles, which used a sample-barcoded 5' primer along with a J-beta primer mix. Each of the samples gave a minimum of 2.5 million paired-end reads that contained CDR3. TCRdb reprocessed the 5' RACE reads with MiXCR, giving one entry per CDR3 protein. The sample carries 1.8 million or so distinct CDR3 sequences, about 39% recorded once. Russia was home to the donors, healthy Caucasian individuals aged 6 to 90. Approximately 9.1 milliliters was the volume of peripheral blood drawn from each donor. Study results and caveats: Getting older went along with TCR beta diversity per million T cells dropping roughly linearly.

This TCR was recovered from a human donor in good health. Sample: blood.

The CDR3 protein is CATSSSPTLTDTQYF. CDR3 bases: TGTGCCACCAGCTCTTCCCCTACTCTCACAGATACGCAGTATTTT. The V and J genes are TRBV15 and TRBJ2-3; D is uncertain. With 5 bases removed from V and 2 bases from J, the gap between germline ends came to 14 bases. The CDR3 has 15 amino acids. Looked up from germline, CDR1 is LNHNV and CDR2 is YYDKDF (reference sequence).